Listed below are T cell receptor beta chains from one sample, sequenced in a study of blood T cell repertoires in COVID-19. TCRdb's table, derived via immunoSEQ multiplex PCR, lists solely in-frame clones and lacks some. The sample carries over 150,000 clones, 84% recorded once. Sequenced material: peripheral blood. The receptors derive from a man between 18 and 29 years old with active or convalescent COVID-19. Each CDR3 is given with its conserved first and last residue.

CAWSGQRGGSYNSPLHF | TRBJ1-6 | TRBV30
CASSYSGAGTQYF | TRBJ2-5 | TRBV6-2/TRBV6-3
CASSQVKAGGETQYF | TRBJ2-5 | TRBV4-3
CASSQGVQETQYF | TRBJ2-5 | TRBV18
CASSLESGQNYGYTF | TRBJ1-2 | TRBV5-1
CASSPPGQHYEQYF | TRBJ2-7 | TRBV5-4
CASSGHNYNSPLHF | TRBJ1-6 | TRBV2
CASSETATNEKLFF | TRBJ1-4 | TRBV3-1/TRBV3-2
CASSGQTSPLHF | TRBJ1-6 | TRBV2
CASSYVTGGLGSSGANVLTF | TRBJ2-6 | TRBV6-2/TRBV6-3
CASSPLRGYGYTF | TRBJ1-2 | TRBV11-2
CASSVGQRANYGYTF | TRBJ1-2 | TRBV7-4
CASSYSGRPSTDTQYF | TRBJ2-3 | TRBV6-5
CASSLGFGLAAYEQYF | TRBJ2-7 | TRBV7-9
CASSSQGAAREQYF | TRBJ2-7 | TRBV27
CASTRMGGPTDTQYF | TRBJ2-3 | TRBV5-1
CAVRREVINEQFF | TRBJ2-1 | TRBV28
CASSSTGDYQPQHF | TRBJ1-5 | TRBV5-6
CASSYRTGYVYEQFF | TRBJ2-1 | TRBV2
CASQTGQGNNEQFF | TRBJ2-1 | TRBV10-1
CASSQSPSGENYGYTF | TRBJ1-2 | TRBV4-1
CASRMGVNTEAFF | TRBJ1-1 | TRBV6-5
CASQRDYGYTF | TRBJ1-2 | TRBV19
CASSPARSGWDTEAFF | TRBJ1-1 | TRBV28
CASSSSGSIYEQYF | TRBJ2-7 | TRBV6-2/TRBV6-3
CASTGTPSYEQYF | TRBJ2-7 | TRBV6-5
CASSSEGAYNSPLHF | TRBJ1-6 | TRBV6-5
CAWSQRQVGYGYTF | TRBJ1-2 | TRBV30
CASSPRGTGEYEQYF | TRBJ2-7 | TRBV6-6
CASSQDWDYRSPYSSYEQYF | TRBJ2-7 | TRBV14
CASSRTSSGNTIYF | TRBJ1-3 | TRBV7-9
CAWMADLAGAGEQFF | TRBJ2-1 | TRBV30
CASSSVAGTYYEQYF | TRBJ2-7 | TRBV28
CASSLGGPGGINEQFF | TRBJ2-1 | TRBV7-2
CASSPPVYREETQYF | TRBJ2-5 | TRBV18
CASSYGLSTSGTNTGELFF | TRBJ2-2 | TRBV6-2/TRBV6-3
CASSSGVGANYGYTF | TRBJ1-2 | TRBV12-1
CASSPSPDRGANYGYTF | TRBJ1-2 | TRBV18
CASSPNRGRRGIQETQYF | TRBJ2-5 | TRBV18
CASRNTGGSEAFF | TRBJ1-1 | TRBV6-4
CASSLDAGGTIEQYF | TRBJ2-7 | TRBV11-2
CASTQSMGPQYF | TRBJ2-5 | TRBV3-1/TRBV3-2
CASSPPSVPYNEQFF | TRBJ2-1 | TRBV18
CASDLAEGSYEQYF | TRBJ2-7 | TRBV6-5
CASSRDRGGYEQYF | TRBJ2-7 | TRBV6-5
CATRGSGRVREDTQYF | TRBJ2-3 | TRBV24-1
CASSLLRERGYTF | TRBJ1-2 | TRBV11-2
CASSLESLAEQYF | TRBJ2-7 | TRBV11-2
CASSHGTLSGQYF | TRBJ2-7 | TRBV14
CASRPGTSTRDEQFF | TRBJ2-1 | TRBV2
CASTTPPNNSPLHF | TRBJ1-6 | TRBV7-9
CASSLDRGRETQYF | TRBJ2-5 | TRBV7-2